The rows below give T cell receptor beta chains drawn from one sample of a study of CD4 T cells in relation to SARS-CoV-2 and coronaviruses. Their target antigens are unknown. Using immunoSEQ multiplex PCR, the repertoire was profiled, and TCRdb retains in-frame clones only, with some absent. The sample lists about 23,000 clones, around 78% seen once, with 14% in the top ten. Sequencing used CD4+ T cells from PBMCs, cultured in vitro. The source is a human donor in good health. Each CDR3 is given with its conserved first and last residue. The D gene is left open where the match is weak. Only some rows state a clone size, as once, few, many or a class for expanded clones.

.,.,TRBV12-3/TRBV12-4,TRBJ1-1,TGTGCCAGCAGTTTTGACCGGGAAGCTTTCTTT,CASSFDREAFF
.,TRBD2,TRBV6-5,TRBJ2-2,TGTGCCAGCAGGCCCCTCGGCGGGAGAACCGGGGAGCTGTTTTTT,CASRPLGGRTGELFF
.,.,TRBV7-2,TRBJ2-5,TGTGCCAGCAGCTTTGCGGTCGTGGAGACCCAGTACTTC,CASSFAVVETQYF
.,.,TRBV7-6,TRBJ2-7,TGTGCCAGCAGCTTAGCAGTGGCCCCCAAGCTCGAGCAGTACTTC,CASSLAVAPKLEQYF
once,TRBD1,TRBV4-1,TRBJ2-7,TGCGCCAGCAGCCATTTTCGGGGGAGCCGGGACAGGTGGTACGAGCAGTACTTC,CASSHFRGSRDRWYEQYF
.,TRBD1,TRBV5-4,TRBJ1-2,TGTGCCAGCAGCTTGGCAGGGGGAGATGGCTACACCTTC,CASSLAGGDGYTF
.,.,TRBV24-1,TRBJ2-1,TGTGCCACCAGTGACTCTAGGCCCACCGGGCAGTTCTTC,CATSDSRPTGQFF
.,.,TRBV30,TRBJ1-3,TGTGCCTGGAGTGCCTCACCTCGTACAGACCTATCTGGAAACACCATATATTTT,CAWSASPRTDLSGNTIYF
.,.,TRBV6-1,TRBJ2-6,TGTGCCAGCAGTGGAGCAAGTCCTGCTACCTCTGGGGCCAACGTCCTGACTTTC,CASSGASPATSGANVLTF
.,.,TRBV6-6,TRBJ1-6,TGTGCCAGCAAGACAGAGTATAATTCACCCCTCCACTTT,CASKTEYNSPLHF
few,.,TRBV6-6,TRBJ2-7,TGTGCCAGCAGCGTTGCTCCCGCAAGCTCCTACGAGCAGTACTTC,CASSVAPASSYEQYF
.,.,TRBV5-1,TRBJ1-5,TGCGCCAGCAGCTTGGTTGGGGAAGGGCAGCCCCAGCATTTT,CASSLVGEGQPQHF
.,.,TRBV5-1,TRBJ1-2,TGCGCCAGCAGCTTGGACAGGGTTGGCTACACCTTC,CASSLDRVGYTF
.,TRBD2,TRBV20-1,TRBJ2-3,TGCAGTGCTAGTTGGCGGGAGGGTTACACAGATACGCAGTATTTT,CSASWREGYTDTQYF
.,.,TRBV7-3,TRBJ1-1,TGTGCCAGCAGCTTAGGACAGTACACTGAAGCTTTCTTT,CASSLGQYTEAFF
few,.,TRBV5-6,TRBJ1-3,TGTGCCAGCAGCTCCGGCCGCATGGCTGGAAACACCATATATTTT,CASSSGRMAGNTIYF
.,.,TRBV27,TRBJ1-1,TGTGCCAGCAGTTTCCGAGGGGTTATCCCTGAAGCTTTCTTT,CASSFRGVIPEAFF
.,TRBD1,TRBV2,TRBJ2-7,TGTGCCAGCAGCCAGGGACAGCTAAACTCCTACGAGCAGTACTTC,CASSQGQLNSYEQYF
.,.,TRBV20-1,TRBJ2-5,TGCAGTGCTAGTTCGGGGGACGAGACCCAGTACTTC,CSASSGDETQYF
once,TRBD2,TRBV12-5,TRBJ2-1,TGTGCTAGTGACCCCGGGACTAGCGGGAGTGGCTCCTACAATGAGCAGTTCTTC,CASDPGTSGSGSYNEQFF
.,.,TRBV7-3,TRBJ1-1,TGTGCCAGCAGCACGGGGCCGAACACTGAAGCTTTCTTT,CASSTGPNTEAFF
.,TRBD1,TRBV2,TRBJ1-1,TGTGCCAGCAGTGTCGGGACAGACACTGAAGCTTTCTTT,CASSVGTDTEAFF
.,.,TRBV6-1,TRBJ2-7,TGTGCCAGCAGTGAGGACAACTACGAGCAGTACTTC,CASSEDNYEQYF
.,TRBD2,TRBV4-2,TRBJ2-1,TGTGCCAGCAGCCAAGGGCTAGCGGACTACAATGAGCAGTTCTTC,CASSQGLADYNEQFF
.,TRBD1,TRBV7-8,TRBJ2-5,TGTGCCAGCAGTTTACCCGGACAGGCCCAAGAGACCCAGTACTTC,CASSLPGQAQETQYF
.,.,TRBV27,TRBJ1-1,TGTGCCAGCAGTTTATCGAGGGGTGGGACTGAAGCTTTCTTT,CASSLSRGGTEAFF
few,.,TRBV3-1/TRBV3-2,TRBJ2-7,TGTGCCAACTGCCTAGAGCAGTACTTC,CANCLEQYF
few,.,TRBV10-1,TRBJ1-1,TGCGCCAGCAGCCGAGGTGGGGACACTGAAGCTTTCTTT,CASSRGGDTEAFF
.,TRBD1,TRBV7-9,TRBJ1-1,TGTGCCAGCAGCTTAGAGGACAGGGTCACTGAAGCTTTCTTT,CASSLEDRVTEAFF
.,.,TRBV2,TRBJ1-2,TGTGCCAGCAGTGAATCCTCAGGGAACTATGGCTACACCTTC,CASSESSGNYGYTF
.,.,TRBV27,TRBJ1-2,TGTGCCAGCAGTCCCCTCGACAGGACCACTAACTATGGCTACACCTTC,CASSPLDRTTNYGYTF
once,TRBD2,TRBV24-1,TRBJ2-3,TGTGCCAGCAGGACTAGAAATTTAGATACGCAGTATTTT,CASRTRNLDTQYF
.,TRBD2,TRBV19,TRBJ2-5,TGTGCCAGTAGTAAAACCGGGACTAGCCAAGAGACCCAGTACTTC,CASSKTGTSQETQYF
few,.,TRBV20-1,TRBJ2-1,TGCAGTGCTAGTAGGGGCGGGGTGGGCAATGAGCAGTTCTTC,CSASRGGVGNEQFF
.,.,TRBV12-5,TRBJ2-7,TGTGCTAGTGGTTTGGCCGGGACCCGAAGCTCCTACGAGCAGTACTTC,CASGLAGTRSSYEQYF
few,TRBD1,TRBV10-2,TRBJ1-5,TGCGCCAGCAGACAGGGGGATATGGGTAGCAATCAGCCCCAGCATTTT,CASRQGDMGSNQPQHF
few,.,TRBV4-1,TRBJ1-6,TGCGCCAGCAGCCAAGAGGGTCAATATAATTCACCCCTCCACTTT,CASSQEGQYNSPLHF